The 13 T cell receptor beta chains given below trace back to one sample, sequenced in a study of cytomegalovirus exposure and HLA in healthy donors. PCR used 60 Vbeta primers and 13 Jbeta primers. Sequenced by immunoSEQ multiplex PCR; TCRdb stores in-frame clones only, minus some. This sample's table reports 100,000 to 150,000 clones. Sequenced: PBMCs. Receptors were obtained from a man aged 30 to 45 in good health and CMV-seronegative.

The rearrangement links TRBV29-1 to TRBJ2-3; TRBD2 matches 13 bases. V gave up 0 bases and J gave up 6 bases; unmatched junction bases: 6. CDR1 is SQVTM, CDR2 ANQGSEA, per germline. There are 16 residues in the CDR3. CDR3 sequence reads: CSVEDPPLAGGDTQYF. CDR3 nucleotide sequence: TGCAGCGTTGAAGATCCCCCACTAGCGGGAGGGGATACGCAGTATTTT.

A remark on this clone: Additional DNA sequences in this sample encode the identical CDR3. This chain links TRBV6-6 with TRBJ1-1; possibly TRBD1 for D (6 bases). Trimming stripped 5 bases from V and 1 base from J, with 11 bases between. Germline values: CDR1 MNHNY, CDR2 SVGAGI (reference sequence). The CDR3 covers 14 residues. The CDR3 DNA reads TGTGCCAGCAGTGTGACAGGACAGAACACTGAAGCTTTCTTT. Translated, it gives CASSVTGQNTEAFF.

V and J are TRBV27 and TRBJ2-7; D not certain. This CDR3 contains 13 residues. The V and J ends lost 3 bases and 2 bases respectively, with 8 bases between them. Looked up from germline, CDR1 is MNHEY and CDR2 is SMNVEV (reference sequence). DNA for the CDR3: TGTGCCAGCAGTTTGGCAGATACCTACGAGCAGTACTTC. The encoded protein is CASSLADTYEQYF.

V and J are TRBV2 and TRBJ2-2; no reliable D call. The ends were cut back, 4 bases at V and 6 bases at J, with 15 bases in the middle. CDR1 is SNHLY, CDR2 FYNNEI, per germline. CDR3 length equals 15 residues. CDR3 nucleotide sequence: TGTGCCAGCAGTGTAATGGTAACAACCCCCGGGGAGCTGTTTTTT. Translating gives CASSVMVTTPGELFF. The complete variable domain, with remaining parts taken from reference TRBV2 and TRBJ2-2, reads EPEVTQTPSHQVTQMGQEVILRCVPISNHLYFYWYRQILGQKVEFLVSFYNNEISEKSEIFDDQFSVERPDGSNFTLKIRSTKLEDSAMYFCASSVMVTTPGELFFGEGSRLTVL.

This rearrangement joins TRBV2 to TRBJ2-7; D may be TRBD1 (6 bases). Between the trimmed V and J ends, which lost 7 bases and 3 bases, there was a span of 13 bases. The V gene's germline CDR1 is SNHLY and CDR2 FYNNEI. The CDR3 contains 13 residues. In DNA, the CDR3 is TGTGCCAGCACTCCCCAGGGGCACTACGAGCAGTACTTC. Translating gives CASTPQGHYEQYF.

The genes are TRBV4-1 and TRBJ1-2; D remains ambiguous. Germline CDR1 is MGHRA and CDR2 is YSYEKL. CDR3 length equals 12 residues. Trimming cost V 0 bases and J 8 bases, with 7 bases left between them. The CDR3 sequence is CASSQDKEGYTF. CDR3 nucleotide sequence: TGCGCCAGCAGCCAAGATAAGGAGGGCTACACCTTC.

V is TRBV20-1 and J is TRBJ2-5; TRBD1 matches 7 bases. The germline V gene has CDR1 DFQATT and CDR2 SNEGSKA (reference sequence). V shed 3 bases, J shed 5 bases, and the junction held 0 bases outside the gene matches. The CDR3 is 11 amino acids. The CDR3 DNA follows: TGCAGTGCTAGGACAGGGGAGACCCAGTACTTC. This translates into CSARTGETQYF.

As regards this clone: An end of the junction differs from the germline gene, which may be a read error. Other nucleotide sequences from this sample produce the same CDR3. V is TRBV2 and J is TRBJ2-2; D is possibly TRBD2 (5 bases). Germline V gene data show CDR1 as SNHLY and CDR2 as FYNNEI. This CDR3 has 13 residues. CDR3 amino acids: CASSEERTGELFF. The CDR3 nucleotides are TGCGCCAGCAGTGAGGAGCGGACCGGGGAGCTGTTTTTT.

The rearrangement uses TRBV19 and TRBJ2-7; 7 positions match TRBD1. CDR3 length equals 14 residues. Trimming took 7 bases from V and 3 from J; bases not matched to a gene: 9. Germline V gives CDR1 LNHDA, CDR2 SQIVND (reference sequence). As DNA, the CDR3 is TGTGCCAGTAACGACAGACAGGGAAACTACGAGCAGTACTTC. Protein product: CASNDRQGNYEQYF.

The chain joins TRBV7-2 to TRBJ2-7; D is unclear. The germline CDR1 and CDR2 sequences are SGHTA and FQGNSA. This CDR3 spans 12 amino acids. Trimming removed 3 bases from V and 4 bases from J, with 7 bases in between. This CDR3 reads CASSFTVYEQYF. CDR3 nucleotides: TGTGCCAGCAGCTTTACGGTTTACGAGCAGTACTTC. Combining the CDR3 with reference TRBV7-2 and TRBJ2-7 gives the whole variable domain GAGVSQSPSNKVTEKGKDVELRCDPISGHTALYWYRQSLGQGLEFLIYFQGNSAPDKSGLPSDRFSAERTGGSVSTLTIQRTQQEDSAVYLCASSFTVYEQYFGPGTRLTVT.

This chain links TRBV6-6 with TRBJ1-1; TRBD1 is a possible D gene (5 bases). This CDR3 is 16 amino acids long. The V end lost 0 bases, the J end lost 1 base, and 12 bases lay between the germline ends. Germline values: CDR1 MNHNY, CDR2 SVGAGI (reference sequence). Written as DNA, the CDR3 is TGTGCCAGCAGTTACTCGGGGAAGACAGAGAACACTGAAGCTTTCTTT. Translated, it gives CASSYSGKTENTEAFF.

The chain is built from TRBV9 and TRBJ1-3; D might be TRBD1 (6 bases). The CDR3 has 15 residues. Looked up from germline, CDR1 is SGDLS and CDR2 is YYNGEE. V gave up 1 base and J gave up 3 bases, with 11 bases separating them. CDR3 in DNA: TGTGCCAGCAGCGTAAGCCAGGGGATTGGAAACACCATATATTTT. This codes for CASSVSQGIGNTIYF.

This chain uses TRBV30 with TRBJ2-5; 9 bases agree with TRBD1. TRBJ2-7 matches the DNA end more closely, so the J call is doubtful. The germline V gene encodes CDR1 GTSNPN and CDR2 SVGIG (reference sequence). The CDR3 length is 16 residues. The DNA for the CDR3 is TGTGCCTGGACCCCTAGGTGGGGACAGGGAACCTACGAGCAGTACTTC. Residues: CAWTPRWGQGTYEQYF.